Reported below is one T cell receptor beta chain. V shed 2 bases and J 6 bases; nucleotides not matched to a gene: 8. The CDR3 length is 18 residues. CDR1 is WNHNN and CDR2 is SYGVQD in the germline V gene (reference sequence). This specimen belongs to a study of blood T cell repertoires in COVID-19. Study information: The study drew acute and convalescent COVID-19 samples from the United States, Italy and Spain. The cDNA or gDNA used as material had been derived from T cells, B-cell-depleted T cells, or PBMCs.

Authors' data handling: By means of reference gene primer amplification, nucleated cell counts were estimated. Clones were sequenced by immunoSEQ multiplex PCR, and TCRdb holds only the in-frame ones, with some missing. V and J calls and clone size are those listed in that table; D and trimming were worked out from the DNA. Counted here are just under 85,000 clones, around nine tenths occurring once; the ten biggest clones make up 7% to 9%. The TCR originated in an elderly man with active or convalescent COVID-19. The chain carries TRBV10-1 and TRBJ2-1, with 15 bases lining up with TRBD2. Sequencing input: peripheral blood. CDR3: CASSEPGLAGGRSNEQFF. DNA for the CDR3: TGCGCCAGCAGTGAGCCCGGACTAGCGGGGGGGCGAAGCAATGAGCAGTTCTTC.